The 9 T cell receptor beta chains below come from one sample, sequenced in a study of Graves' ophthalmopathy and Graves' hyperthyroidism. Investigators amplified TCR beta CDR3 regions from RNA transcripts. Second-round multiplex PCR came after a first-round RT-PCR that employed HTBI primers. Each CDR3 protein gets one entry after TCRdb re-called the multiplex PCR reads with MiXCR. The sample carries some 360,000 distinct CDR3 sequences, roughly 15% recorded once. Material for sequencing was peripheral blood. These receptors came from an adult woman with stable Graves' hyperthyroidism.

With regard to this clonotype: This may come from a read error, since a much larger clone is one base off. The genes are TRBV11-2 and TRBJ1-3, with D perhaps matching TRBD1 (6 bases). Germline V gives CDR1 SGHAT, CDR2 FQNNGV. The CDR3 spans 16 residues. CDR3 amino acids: CASSFQLTGTENTIHF. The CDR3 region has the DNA TGTGCCAGCAGCTTTCAACTAACAGGGACGGAAAACACCATACATTTT. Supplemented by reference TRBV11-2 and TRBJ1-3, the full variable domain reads EAGVAQSPRYKIIEKRQSVAFWCNPISGHATLYWYQQILGQGPKLLIQFQNNGVVDDSQLPKDRFSAERLKGVDSTLKIQPAKLEDSAVYLCASSFQLTGTENTIHFGEGSWLTVV.

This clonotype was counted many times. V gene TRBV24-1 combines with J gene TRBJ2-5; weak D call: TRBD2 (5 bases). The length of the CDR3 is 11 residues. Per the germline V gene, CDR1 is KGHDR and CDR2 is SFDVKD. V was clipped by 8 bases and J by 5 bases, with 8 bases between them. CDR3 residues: CATTPGETQYF. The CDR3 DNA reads TGTGCCACCACTCCGGGGGAGACCCAGTACTTC.

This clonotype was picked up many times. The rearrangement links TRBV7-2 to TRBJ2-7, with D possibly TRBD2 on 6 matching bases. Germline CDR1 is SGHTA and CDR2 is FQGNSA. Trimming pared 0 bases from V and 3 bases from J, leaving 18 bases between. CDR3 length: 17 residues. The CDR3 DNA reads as TGTGCCAGCAGCTTAGCGCCCCGGGCTAGCGCGATCTACGAGCAGTACTTC. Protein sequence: CASSLAPRASAIYEQYF.

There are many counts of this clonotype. CDR3 protein: CASSQVRGALNTGELFF. DNA for the CDR3: TGTGCCAGCAGCCAAGTTCGGGGAGCCCTCAACACCGGGGAGCTGTTTTTT. The V gene is TRBV14, the J gene TRBJ2-2; a weak D match, TRBD2 (5 bases). This CDR3 comprises 17 residues. The V gene lost 1 base and the J gene lost 2 bases, with 14 bases spanning the gap. The germline V gene has CDR1 SGHDN and CDR2 FVKESK. Full variable domain (remainder filled in from reference TRBV14 and TRBJ2-2): EAGVTQFPSHSVIEKGQTVTLRCDPISGHDNLYWYRRVMGKEIKFLLHFVKESKQDESGMPNNRFLAERTGGTYSTLKVQPAELEDSGVYFCASSQVRGALNTGELFFGEGSRLTVL.

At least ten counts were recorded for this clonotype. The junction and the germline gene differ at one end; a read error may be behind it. For the CDR3, the DNA is TGTGCCAGCAGCTTAGAAGTGCGGGCCCTGGACTTC. Residues: CASSLEVRALDF. The chain has TRBV7-6 and TRBJ2-5; possible D gene TRBD2, 5 bases. CDR3 size: 12 residues. Germline V gene sequence: CDR1 SGHVS, CDR2 FNYEAQ.

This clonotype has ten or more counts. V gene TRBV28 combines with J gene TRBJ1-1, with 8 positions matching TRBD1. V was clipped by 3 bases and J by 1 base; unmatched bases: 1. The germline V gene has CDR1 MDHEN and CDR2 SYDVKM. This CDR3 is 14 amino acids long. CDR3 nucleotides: TGTGCCAGCAGTTTGGGACAGGAGAACACTGAAGCTTTCTTT. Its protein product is CASSLGQENTEAFF.

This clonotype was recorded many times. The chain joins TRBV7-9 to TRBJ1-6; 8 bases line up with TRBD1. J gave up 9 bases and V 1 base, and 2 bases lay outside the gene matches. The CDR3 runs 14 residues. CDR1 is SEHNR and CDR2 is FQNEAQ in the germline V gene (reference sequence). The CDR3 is CASSLETGGSPLHF. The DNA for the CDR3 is TGTGCCAGCAGCTTAGAAACAGGGGGTTCACCCCTCCACTTT.

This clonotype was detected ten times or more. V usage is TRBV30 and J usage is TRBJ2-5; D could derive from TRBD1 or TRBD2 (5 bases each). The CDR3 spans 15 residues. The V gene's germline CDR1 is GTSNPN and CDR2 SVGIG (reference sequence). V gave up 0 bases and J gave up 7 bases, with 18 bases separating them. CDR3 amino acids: CAWSVDVRRGGTQYF. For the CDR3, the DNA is TGTGCCTGGAGTGTGGACGTCAGGCGTGGGGGGACCCAGTACTTC.

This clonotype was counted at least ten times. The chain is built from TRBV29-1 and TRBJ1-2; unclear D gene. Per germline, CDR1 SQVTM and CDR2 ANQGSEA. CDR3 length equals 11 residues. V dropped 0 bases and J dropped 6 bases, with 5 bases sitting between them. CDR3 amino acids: CSVEESNGYTF. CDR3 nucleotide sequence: TGCAGCGTTGAAGAAAGCAATGGCTACACCTTC.